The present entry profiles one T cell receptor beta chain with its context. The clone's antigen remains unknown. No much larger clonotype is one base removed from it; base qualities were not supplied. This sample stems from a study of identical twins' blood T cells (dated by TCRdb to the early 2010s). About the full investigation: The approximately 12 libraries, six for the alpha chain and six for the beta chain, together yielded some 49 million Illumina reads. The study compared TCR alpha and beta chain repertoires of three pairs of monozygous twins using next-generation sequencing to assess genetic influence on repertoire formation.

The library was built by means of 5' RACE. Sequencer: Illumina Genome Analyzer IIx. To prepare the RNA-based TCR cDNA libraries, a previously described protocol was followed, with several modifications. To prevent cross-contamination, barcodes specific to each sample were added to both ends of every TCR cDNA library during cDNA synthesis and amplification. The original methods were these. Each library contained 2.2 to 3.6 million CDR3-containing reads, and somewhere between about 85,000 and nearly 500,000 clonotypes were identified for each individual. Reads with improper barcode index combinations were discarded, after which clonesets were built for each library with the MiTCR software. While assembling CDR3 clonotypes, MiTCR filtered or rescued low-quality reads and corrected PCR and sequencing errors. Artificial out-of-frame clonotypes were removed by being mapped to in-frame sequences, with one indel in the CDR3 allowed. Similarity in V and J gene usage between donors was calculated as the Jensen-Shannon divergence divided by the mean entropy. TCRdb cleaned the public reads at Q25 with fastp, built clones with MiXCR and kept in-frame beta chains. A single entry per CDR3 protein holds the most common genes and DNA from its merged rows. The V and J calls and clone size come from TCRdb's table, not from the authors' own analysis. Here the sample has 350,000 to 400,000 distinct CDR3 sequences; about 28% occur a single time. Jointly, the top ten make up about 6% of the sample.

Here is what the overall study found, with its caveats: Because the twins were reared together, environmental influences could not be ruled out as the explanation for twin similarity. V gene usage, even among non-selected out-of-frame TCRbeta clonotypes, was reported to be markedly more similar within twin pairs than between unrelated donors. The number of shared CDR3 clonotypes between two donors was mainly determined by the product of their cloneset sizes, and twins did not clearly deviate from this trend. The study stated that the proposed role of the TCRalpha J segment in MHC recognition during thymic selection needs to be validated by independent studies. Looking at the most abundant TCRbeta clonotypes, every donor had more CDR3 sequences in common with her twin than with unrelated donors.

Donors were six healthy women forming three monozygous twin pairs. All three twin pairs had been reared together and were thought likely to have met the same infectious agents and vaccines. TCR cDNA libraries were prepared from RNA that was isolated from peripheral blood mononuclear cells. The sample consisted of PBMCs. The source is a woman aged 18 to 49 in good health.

The CDR3 region reads CASSGHRDRGGEAFF. At the DNA level, the sequence is TGTGCCAGCAGCGGACACCGGGACAGGGGAGGTGAAGCTTTCTTT. The chain was built from TRBV9 and TRBJ1-1; TRBD1 aligns with 10 central bases. V has 3 bases trimmed and J has 7 bases trimmed; junction bases matching no gene number 9. In the germline V gene, CDR1 corresponds to SGDLS and CDR2 to YYNGEE. The CDR3 runs 15 amino acids, cysteine and phenylalanine included. The only DNA kept is the CDR3, 45 bases in frame from the first base. Reference TRBV9 and TRBJ1-1 proteins supply the regions before and after the CDR3; the full variable domain is: DSGVTQTPKHLITATGQRVTLRCSPRSGDLSVYWYQQSLDQGLQFLIQYYNGEERAKGNILERFSAQQFPDLHSELNLSSLELGDSALYFCASSGHRDRGGEAFFGQGTRLTVV.